Shown below are 14 T cell receptor beta chains from a single sample sequenced in a study of cytotoxic CD8 clonotypes in ibrutinib-treated CLL. Profiled with immunoSEQ multiplex PCR; TCRdb holds only in-frame clones, not every one. The sample shows over 100,000 clones, 58% of them seen only once. The specimen comprised PBMCs, sampled after 24 months of ibrutinib treatment. The receptors here all came from a human donor with chronic lymphocytic leukemia.

The chain is built from TRBV18 and TRBJ1-1; D is uncertain. Germline V lookup: CDR1 KGHSH, CDR2 LQKENI. V dropped 2 bases and J dropped 0 bases, with 10 bases sitting between them. This CDR3 comprises 15 residues. DNA for the CDR3: TGTGCCAGCTCACCAAAGGGTGGGATGAACACTGAAGCTTTCTTT. This gives the protein CASSPKGGMNTEAFF.

This clone occurred many times. The CDR3 is CATSRGPDTQYF. The CDR3 coding sequence is TGTGCCACCAGCAGGGGCCCGGATACGCAGTATTTT. The chain combines TRBV15 with TRBJ2-3; D gene ambiguous. Germline V gene lookup returns CDR1 LNHNV and CDR2 YYDKDF (reference sequence). The germline V and J ends were trimmed by 3 bases and 6 bases, with 7 bases remaining between them. This CDR3 is 12 amino acids long. Full variable domain (missing parts from reference TRBV15 and TRBJ2-3): DAMVIQNPRYQVTQFGKPVTLSCSQTLNHNVMYWYQQKSSQAPKLLFHYYDKDFNNEADTPDNFQSRRPNTSFCFLDIRSPGLGDTAMYLCATSRGPDTQYFGPGTRLTVL.

The genes are TRBV29-1 and TRBJ2-2; TRBD2 aligns across 10 bases. CDR3 length: 13 residues. Germline assignment: CDR1 SQVTM and CDR2 ANQGSEA. Losses at the gene ends were 4 bases for V and 8 bases for J; bases not matched to a gene: 4. The CDR3 sequence is CSVVVGLAGELFF. The CDR3 nucleotides are TGCAGCGTTGTAGTGGGACTAGCGGGGGAGCTGTTTTTT.

This chain uses TRBV30 with TRBJ1-2; 11 bases are shared with TRBD1. CDR3 length equals 15 residues. Germline V gene sequence: CDR1 GTSNPN, CDR2 SVGIG (reference sequence). The ends lost 2 bases at V and 5 bases at J; junction bases unmatched: 7. Here the CDR3 reads CAWSPTGQGVYGYTF. The CDR3 DNA sequence: TGTGCCTGGAGTCCAACGGGACAGGGGGTTTATGGCTACACCTTC.

The chain is built from TRBV4-3 and TRBJ2-3; D is ambiguous. CDR1 LGHNA and CDR2 YSLEER come from the germline V gene. This CDR3 has 16 amino acids. Trimming cost V 0 bases and J 3 bases, with 13 bases left between them. The CDR3 protein is CASSQELWVATDTQYF. For the CDR3, the DNA is TGCGCCAGCAGCCAAGAGTTGTGGGTCGCGACAGATACGCAGTATTTT.

A few counts support this clone. The V call is TRBV5-6, the J call TRBJ1-2; D call uncertain. The CDR3 is made up of 13 amino acids. The germline CDR1 and CDR2 sequences are SGHDT and YYEEEE. Trimming removed 2 bases from V and 5 bases from J, with 10 bases in between. CDR3 region: CASSLTRSYGYTF. The CDR3, as DNA: TGTGCCAGCAGCTTAACTAGGAGTTATGGCTACACCTTC.

V usage is TRBV7-2 and J usage is TRBJ1-1; D possibly corresponds to TRBD1 (6 bases). The CDR3 is 17 amino acids. Germline CDR1 reads SGHTA; CDR2 reads FQGNSA. Trimming shortened V by 1 base and J by 0 bases, and 15 bases separated the two germline ends. CDR3 sequence reads: CASSLGTDPLLNTEAFF. Written as DNA, the CDR3 is TGTGCCAGCAGCTTAGGGACAGATCCCTTACTGAACACTGAAGCTTTCTTT.

This sequence joins TRBV6-5 and TRBJ1-1; D is undetermined. CDR1 MNHEY and CDR2 SVGAGI come from the germline V gene. The CDR3 length is 11 residues. V lost 5 bases and J lost 6, with 7 bases in between. The CDR3 reads CASSRGAEAFF. Here the CDR3 DNA reads TGTGCCAGCAGTCGCGGCGCTGAAGCTTTCTTT.

V usage is TRBV6-5 and J usage is TRBJ2-7, with a weak D call TRBD2 (5 bases). Trimming removed 5 bases from V and 5 bases from J, with 16 bases in between. This CDR3 spans 14 amino acids. From germline, CDR1 is MNHEY and CDR2 SVGAGI. The CDR3 loop reads CASSRKLDAHEQYF. DNA for the CDR3: TGTGCCAGCAGTCGGAAACTAGACGCTCACGAGCAGTACTTC.

The sample holds many counts of this clone. The chain carries TRBV7-3 and TRBJ2-7, with a tentative D call TRBD1 (5 bases). Germline V gene sequence: CDR1 SGHTA, CDR2 FQGTGA. V shed 5 bases and J shed 5 bases, with 13 bases lying between them. This CDR3 spans 13 amino acids. Here the CDR3 DNA reads TGTGCCAGCAGCACAACTGCAGGGAACGAGCAGTACTTC. This encodes CASSTTAGNEQYF.

The chain uses TRBV19 and TRBJ2-1; tentatively, D is TRBD2 (5 bases). There are 17 residues in the CDR3. CDR1 LNHDA and CDR2 SQIVND come from the germline V gene (reference sequence). Trimming stripped 0 bases from V and 4 bases from J, with 16 bases between. The CDR3 sequence: CASSIDGETRVYNEQFF. The CDR3 DNA follows: TGTGCCAGTAGTATAGACGGGGAAACGAGGGTGTACAATGAGCAGTTCTTC.

This sequence joins TRBV15 and TRBJ2-7; TRBD2 matches at 7 bases. The CDR3 is 13 amino acids. CDR1 and CDR2 (germline): LNHNV, YYDKDF (reference sequence). V shed 3 bases, J shed 4 bases, and the junction held 3 bases outside the gene matches. Written as DNA, the CDR3 is TGTGCCACCAGCAGGGGGGGGGTGTACGAGCAGTACTTC. It specifies CATSRGGVYEQYF.

This chain connects TRBV7-9 to TRBJ2-5; D may be TRBD1 (5 bases). Trimming cost V 4 bases and J 5 bases, with 11 bases left between them. This CDR3 is built from 13 residues. Looked up from germline, CDR1 is SEHNR and CDR2 is FQNEAQ (reference sequence). CDR3 DNA sequence: TGTGCCAGCAGCTCTCAGGGATCCGAGACCCAGTACTTC. This translates into CASSSQGSETQYF.

This clone was counted only a few times. This chain joins TRBV6-5 and TRBJ1-5; TRBD1 is a possible D gene (6 bases). Germline V gives CDR1 MNHEY, CDR2 SVGAGI. The CDR3 runs to 14 residues. Trimming stripped 6 bases from V and 5 bases from J, with 14 bases between. CDR3 nucleotide sequence: TGTGCCAGCAGCCTACAGGGCCCCCATCAGCCCCAGCATTTT. This translates into CASSLQGPHQPQHF.